These T cell receptor beta chains were read from a single sample in a study of early T cells in non-severe SARS-CoV-2 infection. Using its own MiXCR run on the 5' RACE reads, TCRdb lists one record per CDR3 protein. Counted here are just under 60,000 distinct CDR3 sequences, about 8.4% occurring once; the ten biggest clones make up about 3.7%. Sequenced: whole blood. These TCRs come from an adult who was a healthcare worker with PCR-confirmed SARS-CoV-2 infection or an uninfected control (not recorded which). The conserved cysteine and the conserved F or W are not part of the CDR3 here. Fields, in order: V gene, J gene, CDR3 protein.

>TRBV6-1|TRBJ2-2
ASSPRAITGELF
>TRBV12-3/TRBV12-4|TRBJ2-7
ASSLADPGDEQY
>TRBV20-1|TRBJ1-2
SEEQGADYGYT
>TRBV19|TRBJ2-1
ASRGDGSNEQF
>TRBV29-1|TRBJ2-1
SAWDNNEQF
>TRBV6-5|TRBJ2-7
ASSPGSGVSYEQY
>TRBV29-1|TRBJ1-1
SARRQTEAF
>TRBV7-2|TRBJ2-1
ASSRNRRDEQF
>TRBV19|TRBJ2-1
ASRDSTSGGYNEQF
>TRBV28|TRBJ2-4
ASSIRAGGPNIRY
>TRBV30|TRBJ2-5
AWSVVETQY
>TRBV5-5|TRBJ2-1
ASSLASGNEQF
>TRBV7-8|TRBJ2-3
ASSHSAGGKTDTQY
>TRBV4-1|TRBJ2-7
ASSQDSLERGYTYEQY
>TRBV6-1|TRBJ2-7
ASSERKEAYEQY
>TRBV7-8|TRBJ2-1
ASSLNGGSPYNEQF
>TRBV7-2|TRBJ2-7
ASSFGDGVGQY
>TRBV20-1|TRBJ2-5
SARDPPGVGETQY
>TRBV2|TRBJ2-2
ASSSSGRATGELF
>TRBV30|TRBJ1-5
AWSALNQPQH
>TRBV19|TRBJ2-1
ASSIRSGSKDEQF
>TRBV28|TRBJ2-2
ASSPQGSTGELF
>TRBV12-3/TRBV12-4|TRBJ1-4
ASSARRASLGSELF
>TRBV6-5|TRBJ2-4
ASRDSLGTKNIQY
>TRBV7-9|TRBJ1-5
ASSLKNQPQH
>TRBV29-1|TRBJ2-1
SVWGLGAGLSNEQF
>TRBV28|TRBJ1-2
ASSLGRSNYGYT
>TRBV2|TRBJ2-1
ASRLTSGVSGNEQF
>TRBV5-1|TRBJ1-4
ASKGQGRLDEKLF
>TRBV28|TRBJ1-3
ASSLWGVSGNTIY
>TRBV3-1|TRBJ2-1
ASSHLAGHSYNEQF
>TRBV28|TRBJ2-2
ASSSWGAGSGELF
>TRBV6-1|TRBJ2-1
ASRSSGLYNEQF
>TRBV7-6|TRBJ2-3
ASSSQLVTDTQY
>TRBV7-3|TRBJ2-5
ASSLTGVAGQETQY
>TRBV18|TRBJ2-3
ASSPRTSGTDTQY
>TRBV5-1|TRBJ2-1
ASSSSGVLAGENEQF
>TRBV30|TRBJ2-7
AWSPGAEEQY
>TRBV28|TRBJ2-1
ASSQVPVNEQF
>TRBV7-8|TRBJ2-7
ASSQSGTGAYEQY
>TRBV12-3/TRBV12-4|TRBJ2-2
ASSLARASSTGDGELF
>TRBV27|TRBJ2-3
ASSFEGSSDTQY
>TRBV2|TRBJ2-7
ASSPGQSYEQY
>TRBV20-1|TRBJ2-7
SAENRDRGPRYEQY
>TRBV7-9|TRBJ2-1
ASSLRGEINEQF
>TRBV3-1|TRBJ2-3
ASSYETSGIGRDTQY
>TRBV20-1|TRBJ2-5
SASGSNPAETQY